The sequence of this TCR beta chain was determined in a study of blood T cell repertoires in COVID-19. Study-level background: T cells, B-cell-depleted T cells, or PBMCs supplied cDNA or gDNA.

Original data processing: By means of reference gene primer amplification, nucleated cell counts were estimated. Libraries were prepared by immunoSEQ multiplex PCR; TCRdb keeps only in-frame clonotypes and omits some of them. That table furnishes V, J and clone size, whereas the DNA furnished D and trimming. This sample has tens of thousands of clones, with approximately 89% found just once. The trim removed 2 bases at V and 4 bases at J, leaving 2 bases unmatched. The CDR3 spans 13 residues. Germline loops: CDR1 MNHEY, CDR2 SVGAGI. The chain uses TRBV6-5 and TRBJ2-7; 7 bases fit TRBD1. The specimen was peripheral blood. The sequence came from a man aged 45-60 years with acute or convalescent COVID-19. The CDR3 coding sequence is TGTGCCAGCAGTTACATCAGGGGGTACGAGCAGTACTTC. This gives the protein CASSYIRGYEQYF.